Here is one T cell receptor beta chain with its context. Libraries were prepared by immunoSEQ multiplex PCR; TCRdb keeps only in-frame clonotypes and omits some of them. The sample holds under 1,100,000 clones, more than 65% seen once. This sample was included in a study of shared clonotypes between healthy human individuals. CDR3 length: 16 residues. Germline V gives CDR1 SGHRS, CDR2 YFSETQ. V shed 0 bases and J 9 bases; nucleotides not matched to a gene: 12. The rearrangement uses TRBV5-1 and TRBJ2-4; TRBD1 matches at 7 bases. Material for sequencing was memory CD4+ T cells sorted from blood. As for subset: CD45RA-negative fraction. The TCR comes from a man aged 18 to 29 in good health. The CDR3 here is CASSLAGTAIRGIQYF. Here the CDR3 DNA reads TGCGCCAGCAGCTTGGCCGGGACAGCCATACGGGGCATTCAGTACTTC.